What follows are 25 T cell receptor beta chains derived from one specimen sequenced in a study of cytomegalovirus exposure and HLA in healthy donors. The PCR had 60 Vbeta and 13 Jbeta primers. Sequencing used immunoSEQ multiplex PCR; TCRdb keeps in-frame clones, though not all of them. Here the sample spans roughly 140,000 clones, 60% to 80% being singletons. The sample was PBMCs. The receptors were gathered from a male donor in good health and CMV-seronegative.

This chain links TRBV25-1 with TRBJ1-5, with D hard to call. The CDR3 consists of 12 residues. CDR1 and CDR2 from the germline V gene are MGHDK and SYGVNS. V lost 1 base to trimming and J lost 5 bases, with 3 bases between them. The CDR3: CASSELDQPQHF. The DNA of the CDR3 is TGTGCCAGCAGTGAATTAGATCAGCCCCAGCATTTT.

This clone occurred a few times. The chain recombines TRBV19 with TRBJ2-1; TRBD2 matches 8 bases. V was clipped by 0 bases and J by 4 bases; unmatched bases: 5. The CDR3 has 16 amino acids. Looked up from germline, CDR1 is LNHDA and CDR2 is SQIVND (reference sequence). In DNA form, the CDR3 reads TGTGCCAGTAGTATAGAGGCTAGCGGGCGTTACAATGAGCAGTTCTTC. This codes for CASSIEASGRYNEQFF.

Regarding this clone: The same CDR3 also results from other DNA sequences found in this sample. CDR3 coding DNA: TGTGCCAGCAGTTTAATCCCACCGGCGGGAGGGGCCGTCGATACGCAGTATTTT. Translation: CASSLIPPAGGAVDTQYF. J is TRBJ2-3 and V is TRBV27; 9 positions match TRBD2. Losses at the gene ends were 2 bases for V and 6 bases for J; bases not matched to a gene: 15. This CDR3 has 18 amino acids. Per the germline V gene, CDR1 is MNHEY and CDR2 is SMNVEV (reference sequence).

This clone appeared once. The rearrangement joins TRBV15 to TRBJ1-5; D uncertain. The CDR3 extends over 14 amino acids. Trimming shortened V by 0 bases and J by 6 bases, and 9 bases separated the two germline ends. Germline values: CDR1 LNHNV, CDR2 YYDKDF (reference sequence). The CDR3 region is CATSRDPLAQPQHF. DNA for the CDR3: TGTGCCACCAGCAGAGACCCCCTGGCTCAGCCCCAGCATTTT.

In this sample, this clone turned up once. The rearrangement uses TRBV2 and TRBJ2-3; 7 nucleotides align to TRBD2. The length of the CDR3 is 15 residues. Per germline, CDR1 SNHLY and CDR2 FYNNEI. V was clipped by 8 bases and J by 2 bases; unmatched bases: 10. The CDR3 sequence: CASRAIGTNTDTQYF. Written as DNA, the CDR3 is TGTGCCAGCCGAGCAATAGGGACTAACACAGATACGCAGTATTTT.

The chain employs TRBV5-4 and TRBJ1-6; D is uncertain. The ends were cut back, 4 bases at V and 9 bases at J, with 17 bases in the middle. Germline V gives CDR1 SGHNT, CDR2 YYREEE (reference sequence). The CDR3 has 15 residues. The CDR3 reads CASSLSATEGSPLHF. CDR3 DNA: TGTGCCAGCAGCCTATCTGCCACGGAGGGTTCACCCCTCCACTTT.

V and J are TRBV7-2 and TRBJ2-7, with a possible D match to TRBD1 (6 bases). This CDR3 contains 13 residues. Trimming took off 5 bases at V and 4 bases at J, with 12 bases between the two ends. Germline values: CDR1 SGHTA, CDR2 FQGNSA. The CDR3 spells CASSAYREYEQYF. CDR3 DNA: TGTGCCAGCAGCGCGTACAGGGAATACGAGCAGTACTTC.

This clone has only one observation. The V and J genes are TRBV9 and TRBJ2-3; TRBD2 matches 8 bases. Per the germline V gene, CDR1 is SGDLS and CDR2 is YYNGEE. The CDR3 runs 15 residues. Unmatched junction bases numbered 8, after V lost 4 bases and J lost 4 bases. CDR3 loop: CASSPPGGAADTQYF. In DNA, the CDR3 is TGTGCCAGCAGCCCGCCGGGGGGGGCTGCAGATACGCAGTATTTT.

This chain connects TRBV7-2 to TRBJ1-2; no clear D gene. The V end lost 1 base, the J end lost 0 bases, and 9 bases lay between the germline ends. This CDR3 spans 15 amino acids. Germline V gene sequence: CDR1 SGHTA, CDR2 FQGNSA. The CDR3 loop reads CASSLEYSSNYGYTF. The CDR3, as DNA: TGTGCCAGCAGCTTAGAATACAGTTCTAACTATGGCTACACCTTC.

This clone appeared once. J is TRBJ2-1 and V is TRBV21-1; whether TRBD2, the table's D call, matches the DNA was not checked. TRBV21-1 is flagged as a pseudogene. The CDR3 contains 13 residues. CDR3 residues: CASSKVGGNEQFF. The CDR3 DNA reads as TGTGCCAGCAGCAAAGTGGGGGGGAATGAGCAGTTCTTC.

Regarding this clone: At one of its ends the junction is not consistent with the germline gene, which may arise from a read error. The J gene is TRBJ2-5, the V gene TRBV7-9; D is perhaps TRBD2 (6 bases). The CDR3 totals 15 residues. In germline, CDR1 is SEHNR, CDR2 FQNEAQ (reference sequence). CDR3 sequence: CSSSLVGQGGETQYF. The DNA of the CDR3 is TGTTCCAGCAGCTTAGTTGGGCAGGGAGGAGAGACCCAGTACTTC.

The gene calls are TRBV5-4 and TRBJ1-2, with TRBD1 as a possible D gene (6 bases). This CDR3 comprises 13 residues. V gave up 5 bases and J gave up 1 base, with 9 bases separating them. Germline V gene data show CDR1 as SGHNT and CDR2 as YYREEE (reference sequence). DNA for the CDR3: TGTGCCAGCAGGATACAGGGTAACTATGGCTACACCTTC. The encoded protein is CASRIQGNYGYTF.

The J gene is TRBJ2-7, the V gene TRBV7-9; 7 nucleotides line up with TRBD1. CDR1 SEHNR and CDR2 FQNEAQ come from the germline V gene (reference sequence). This CDR3 comprises 16 residues. The V and J ends lost 5 bases and 0 bases, in that order; junction bases with no gene match: 10. For the CDR3, the DNA is TGTGCCAGCAGCCTCTACAGGGGAAGAAGCTCCTACGAGCAGTACTTC. Its protein is CASSLYRGRSSYEQYF.

This chain joins TRBV7-2 and TRBJ2-7; 12 nucleotides align to TRBD1. Germline CDR1 SGHTA, CDR2 FQGNSA. With V trimmed by 2 bases and J by 7 bases, 9 bases remained unmatched. This CDR3 comprises 16 residues. The chain's CDR3 is CASSLTGTGGQREQYF. CDR3 nucleotide sequence: TGTGCCAGCAGCTTAACGGGGACAGGGGGCCAGAGAGAGCAGTACTTC.

The gene calls are TRBV7-2 and TRBJ2-5; tentative D call: TRBD1 (7 bases). With 5 bases removed from V and 1 base from J, the gap between germline ends came to 20 bases. The CDR3 covers 17 residues. Germline V gene data show CDR1 as SGHTA and CDR2 as FQGNSA. CDR3 loop: CASSPGGSGVLQETQYF. The DNA of the CDR3 is TGTGCCAGCAGCCCAGGGGGTAGCGGAGTACTCCAAGAGACCCAGTACTTC.

This clone was counted only a few times. The gene calls are TRBV5-5 and TRBJ1-4; unclear D gene. The germline V gene has CDR1 SGHKS and CDR2 YYEKEE (reference sequence). The CDR3 consists of 14 residues. V shed 3 bases and J shed 8 bases, with 14 bases lying between them. CDR3 coding DNA: TGTGCCAGCAGCTGGGAGGGTTGGTCGGAAAAACTGTTTTTT. Protein: CASSWEGWSEKLFF.

This chain connects TRBV9 to TRBJ2-7, with TRBD1 identical over 9 bases. This CDR3 has 15 residues. Germline V lookup: CDR1 SGDLS, CDR2 YYNGEE. Germline trimming cut 0 bases from V and 2 bases from J; bases unmatched to any gene: 3. The CDR3: CASSVAGTGTYEQYF. The CDR3 region has the DNA TGTGCCAGCAGCGTAGCTGGGACAGGGACCTACGAGCAGTACTTC.

V usage is TRBV7-7 and J usage is TRBJ2-5; 12 bases agree with TRBD1. Germline CDR1 is SSHAT and CDR2 is FNYEAQ (reference sequence). V gave up 5 bases and J gave up 5 bases; unmatched junction bases: 6. The length of the CDR3 is 15 residues. CDR3: CASSRGTGGRETQYF. The CDR3 DNA reads as TGTGCCAGCAGCCGCGGGACAGGGGGCCGGGAGACCCAGTACTTC.

This rearrangement joins TRBV7-2 to TRBJ2-5; D is uncertain. From germline, CDR1 is SGHTA and CDR2 FQGNSA. This CDR3 has 13 amino acids. V lost 1 base and J 8 bases, leaving 11 bases between the germline ends. The CDR3 loop reads CASSLGGDRTQYF. The CDR3 DNA sequence: TGTGCCAGCAGCTTAGGTGGAGACCGTACCCAGTACTTC.

The J gene is TRBJ1-2, the V gene TRBV30; D perhaps matches TRBD1 (5 bases). Germline V gene lookup returns CDR1 GTSNPN and CDR2 SVGIG (reference sequence). V was trimmed by 6 bases and J by 1 base, leaving 9 bases between them. This CDR3 contains 12 residues. The CDR3 DNA reads as TGTGCCTGCGGGGGGGTTAACTATGGCTACACCTTC. Amino acid sequence: CACGGVNYGYTF.

V and J are TRBV6-5 and TRBJ2-1; the D gene is possibly TRBD2 (6 bases). The CDR3 contains 13 residues. Per the germline V gene, CDR1 is MNHEY and CDR2 is SVGAGI. V lost 4 bases to trimming and J lost 7 bases, with 11 bases between them. The CDR3: CASSWAEGNEQFF. The CDR3 DNA follows: TGTGCCAGCAGTTGGGCGGAGGGGAATGAGCAGTTCTTC.

The chain couples TRBV28 to TRBJ1-5; D call uncertain. With 6 bases removed from V and 7 bases from J, the gap between germline ends came to 13 bases. This CDR3 is built from 13 residues. Per the germline V gene, CDR1 is MDHEN and CDR2 is SYDVKM. CDR3 coding DNA: TGTGCCAGCAGATCCCCTCCGGAGCAGCCCCAGCATTTT. Amino acids: CASRSPPEQPQHF.

The chain joins TRBV19 to TRBJ2-7; 10 bases agree with TRBD1. The germline gives CDR1 LNHDA, CDR2 SQIVND (reference sequence). The junction had 3 bases not matched to a gene; V was cut back by 4 bases and J by 0 bases. The CDR3 is 15 residues long. In DNA form, the CDR3 reads TGTGCCAGTAGTACCGGGACAGGGGTCTCCTACGAGCAGTACTTC. Translating gives CASSTGTGVSYEQYF. Full variable domain (outside the CDR3, taken from reference TRBV19 and TRBJ2-7): DGGITQSPKYLFRKEGQNVTLSCEQNLNHDAMYWYRQDPGQGLRLIYYSQIVNDFQKGDIAEGYSVSREKKESFPLTVTSAQKNPTAFYLCASSTGTGVSYEQYFGPGTRLTVT.

This clone was seen more than once but under ten times. V and J are TRBV6-6 and TRBJ2-2, with TRBD2 identical over 7 bases. The CDR3 has 14 amino acids. The germline V gene has CDR1 MNHNY and CDR2 SVGAGI (reference sequence). V lost 6 bases, J lost 2 bases, and 3 bases stayed unmatched. Written as DNA, the CDR3 is TGTGCCAGCAGCCGACTAGCCAACACCGGGGAGCTGTTTTTT. Translation: CASSRLANTGELFF.

V usage is TRBV9 and J usage is TRBJ2-5; maybe TRBD2 (6 bases). Trimming stripped 0 bases from V and 5 bases from J, with 8 bases between. This CDR3 region has 13 residues. Germline V gives CDR1 SGDLS, CDR2 YYNGEE. DNA for the CDR3: TGTGCCAGCAGCGTAGACAGCGGGGAGACCCAGTACTTC. Its translation is CASSVDSGETQYF. Drawing the rest from reference TRBV9 and TRBJ2-5, the complete variable domain is DSGVTQTPKHLITATGQRVTLRCSPRSGDLSVYWYQQSLDQGLQFLIQYYNGEERAKGNILERFSAQQFPDLHSELNLSSLELGDSALYFCASSVDSGETQYFGPGTRLLVL.